A single sample is the source of the 26 T cell receptor beta chains below, sequenced in a study of blood T cell repertoires in COVID-19. Method: immunoSEQ multiplex PCR; TCRdb's copy keeps in-frame clones and lacks some. The sample consists of approximately 140,000 clones, roughly 85% of them appearing once. The sequenced material came from peripheral blood. These receptors were obtained from an older man with acute or convalescent COVID-19.

The chain combines TRBV27 with TRBJ2-7; 11 bases line up with TRBD2. Germline lookup yields CDR1 MNHEY and CDR2 SMNVEV (reference sequence). This CDR3 comprises 17 residues. The V and J ends lost 2 bases and 2 bases, in that order; junction bases with no gene match: 8. CDR3 DNA: TGTGCCAGCAGTTTAGGGATAGCGGGAGGGCCAACCTACGAGCAGTACTTC. Translating gives CASSLGIAGGPTYEQYF.

V and J are TRBV30 and TRBJ1-6; 8 nucleotides align to TRBD1. J gave up 5 bases and V 1 base, and 1 base lay outside the gene matches. Germline V gene sequence: CDR1 GTSNPN, CDR2 SVGIG (reference sequence). The length of the CDR3 is 14 residues. The CDR3 protein is CAWSGGQDNSPLHF. The CDR3 region has the DNA TGTGCCTGGAGTGGGGGACAGGATAATTCACCCCTCCACTTT. Full variable domain (rest looked up from reference TRBV30 and TRBJ1-6): SQTIHQWPATLVQPVGSPLSLECTVEGTSNPNLYWYRQAAGRGLQLLFYSVGIGQISSEVPQNLSASRPQDRQFILSSKKLLLSDSGFYLCAWSGGQDNSPLHFGNGTRLTVT.

The CDR3 here is CASSSTSGKTDTQYF. As DNA, the CDR3 is TGTGCCAGCAGCTCGACTAGCGGGAAAACAGATACGCAGTATTTT. This rearrangement joins TRBV7-9 to TRBJ2-3; 11 bases align to TRBD2. CDR3 length: 15 residues. Trimming took 4 bases from V and 3 from J; bases not matched to a gene: 3. The germline gives CDR1 SEHNR, CDR2 FQNEAQ (reference sequence).

The V and J genes are TRBV28 and TRBJ2-7; D is perhaps TRBD2 (5 bases). The CDR3 has 12 amino acids. Germline lookup yields CDR1 MDHEN and CDR2 SYDVKM. Trimming stripped 2 bases from V and 8 bases from J, with 10 bases between. CDR3 residues: CASSLVDGKQYF. CDR3 nucleotide sequence: TGTGCCAGCAGTTTAGTGGACGGGAAGCAGTACTTC.

The rearrangement joins TRBV7-9 to TRBJ1-1; a weak D match, TRBD1 (6 bases). This CDR3 is built from 14 residues. The V gene's germline CDR1 is SEHNR and CDR2 FQNEAQ (reference sequence). Trimming shortened V by 5 bases and J by 6 bases, and 16 bases separated the two germline ends. The CDR3 region has the DNA TGTGCCAGCAGCCCCCTTCGACAGGACGCTGAAGCTTTCTTT. It encodes CASSPLRQDAEAFF.

The V call is TRBV7-2, the J call TRBJ2-1; TRBD1 agrees at 12 bases. J was trimmed by 7 bases and V by 4 bases; bases with no gene match: 8. CDR1 is SGHTA and CDR2 is FQGNSA in the germline V gene. The length of the CDR3 is 16 residues. CDR3 amino acids: CASSSSGQGAGNEQFF. The CDR3 bases are TGTGCCAGCAGCTCATCGGGACAGGGGGCTGGGAATGAGCAGTTCTTC.

The genes are TRBV28 and TRBJ1-2, with TRBD1 identical over 9 bases. The germline gives CDR1 MDHEN, CDR2 SYDVKM. V lost 11 bases and J lost 12; bases outside the gene matches: 13. This CDR3 region has 12 residues. The CDR3 reads CAVRQGGGIDTF. CDR3 nucleotides: TGTGCCGTACGACAGGGGGGAGGGATCGACACCTTC.

The table lists this clone with many counts. V and J are TRBV27 and TRBJ2-5; possible D gene TRBD1, 5 bases. The V end lost 1 base, the J end lost 1 base, and 19 bases lay between the germline ends. Germline V gives CDR1 MNHEY, CDR2 SMNVEV (reference sequence). The CDR3 runs 18 residues. Written as DNA, the CDR3 is TGTGCCAGCAGTTTATTGGGTGGTGGGGCAGGGTTCCAAGAGACCCAGTACTTC. This codes for CASSLLGGGAGFQETQYF.

This clone showed up just once. CDR3 nucleotides: TGTGCCAGCAGCCTCCGACAGTTCTCATTGGCTTGGCCTGAAGCTTTCTTT. Translation: CASSLRQFSLAWPEAFF. This chain links TRBV6-2 or TRBV6-3 with TRBJ1-1; D is possibly TRBD1 (5 bases). Germline V gene lookup returns CDR1 MNHEY and CDR2 SVGEGT. The CDR3 has 17 residues. Trimming shortened V by 6 bases and J by 6 bases, and 26 bases separated the two germline ends.

This sequence joins TRBV28 and TRBJ2-5, with 7 bases that match TRBD1. The CDR3 is 22 amino acids. V shed 2 bases and J 6 bases; nucleotides not matched to a gene: 30. Germline CDR1 MDHEN, CDR2 SYDVKM. The CDR3 DNA reads as TGTGCCAGCAGTTTAAGTACTTATCCAGTTTTCCAAACGACAGGGAATCAAAAGACCCAGTACTTC. Its protein product is CASSLSTYPVFQTTGNQKTQYF.

The V call is TRBV19, the J call TRBJ2-2; 7 nucleotides line up with TRBD2. Germline assignment: CDR1 LNHDA and CDR2 SQIVND (reference sequence). The J segment lost 6 bases and the V segment lost 7 bases, leaving 8 bases of the junction unmatched. The CDR3 is 14 residues long. CDR3 region: CASNRGRSPGELFF. CDR3 in DNA: TGTGCCAGTAACCGCGGGAGATCCCCCGGGGAGCTGTTTTTT.

This chain joins TRBV6-2 or TRBV6-3 and TRBJ2-3; D is unresolved. This CDR3 is built from 15 residues. Germline V gene lookup returns CDR1 MNHEY and CDR2 SVGEGT. V gave up 2 bases and J gave up 3 bases, with 12 bases separating them. CDR3 in amino acids: CASSYRALKTDTQYF. CDR3 nucleotide sequence: TGTGCCAGCAGTTACCGAGCTTTGAAGACAGATACGCAGTATTTT.

The chain uses TRBV4-2 and TRBJ1-5; 9 bases match TRBD1. Germline V gene sequence: CDR1 LGHNA, CDR2 YNFKEQ. Losses at the gene ends were 8 bases for V and 0 bases for J; bases not matched to a gene: 11. The CDR3 consists of 17 residues. CDR3 coding DNA: TGTGCCAGCGCCTCGGGACAGGGCATGAATAGCAATCAGCCCCAGCATTTT. Translation: CASASGQGMNSNQPQHF.

V and J are TRBV19 and TRBJ2-7, with 8 bases lining up with TRBD1. Looked up from germline, CDR1 is LNHDA and CDR2 is SQIVND (reference sequence). There are 14 residues in the CDR3. The ends lost 3 bases at V and 5 bases at J; junction bases unmatched: 6. The CDR3 protein is CASSIGGQADEQYF. Here the CDR3 DNA reads TGTGCCAGTAGTATTGGGGGACAGGCGGACGAGCAGTACTTC.

V gene TRBV27 combines with J gene TRBJ1-5; 7 nucleotides agree with TRBD1. Germline-derived CDR1 and CDR2 are MNHEY and SMNVEV (reference sequence). Germline trimming cut 1 base from V and 5 bases from J; bases unmatched to any gene: 8. This CDR3 comprises 16 residues. As DNA, the CDR3 is TGTGCCAGCAGTTTATTGGGACAGTTAGGGGATCAGCCCCAGCATTTT. It specifies CASSLLGQLGDQPQHF.

The chain employs TRBV29-1 and TRBJ2-7; 13 nucleotides line up with TRBD2. V lost 3 bases and J lost 2; bases outside the gene matches: 10. The CDR3 spans 17 residues. Germline CDR1 is SQVTM and CDR2 is ANQGSEA. CDR3 residues: CSVDLGSGTSGTYEQYF. For the CDR3, the DNA is TGCAGCGTTGACCTAGGGTCCGGGACTAGCGGGACCTACGAGCAGTACTTC.

CDR3 residues: CSVKTNTGELFF. CDR3 DNA: TGCAGCGTGAAAACTAACACCGGGGAGCTGTTTTTT. The V call is TRBV29-1, the J call TRBJ2-2, with unresolved D. CDR3 length equals 12 residues. CDR1 and CDR2 (germline): SQVTM, ANQGSEA. V dropped 6 bases and J dropped 2 bases, with 7 bases sitting between them.

V and J are TRBV4-3 and TRBJ2-1; tentative D call: TRBD2 (6 bases). CDR3 size: 17 residues. Germline assignment: CDR1 LGHNA and CDR2 YSLEER. V was clipped by 0 bases and J by 6 bases, with 18 bases between them. The CDR3: CASSQDGGIGERNEQFF. In nucleotides, the CDR3 is TGCGCCAGCAGCCAAGATGGAGGGATAGGAGAACGCAATGAGCAGTTCTTC.

The chain links TRBV7-8 to TRBJ2-7; TRBD2 aligns across 11 bases. Germline CDR1 reads SGHVS; CDR2 reads FQNEAQ. The CDR3 covers 17 residues. The V gene end was trimmed by 0 bases and the J gene end by 1 base; junction bases not matched to a gene: 5. As DNA, the CDR3 is TGTGCCAGCAGCTTAGCTAGCGGGAGGGCGGGGTCCTACGAGCAGTACTTC. Amino acid sequence: CASSLASGRAGSYEQYF.

The gene calls are TRBV7-3 and TRBJ1-1, with 7 bases lining up with TRBD1. J gave up 3 bases and V 5 bases, and 3 bases lay outside the gene matches. The CDR3 extends over 13 amino acids. From germline, CDR1 is SGHTA and CDR2 FQGTGA. The CDR3 is CASSQDRDTEAFF. Written as DNA, the CDR3 is TGTGCCAGCAGCCAAGACAGGGACACTGAAGCTTTCTTT.

The chain uses TRBV28 and TRBJ2-1; 7 nucleotides align to TRBD1. Germline CDR1 reads MDHEN; CDR2 reads SYDVKM. Unmatched junction bases numbered 11, after V lost 3 bases and J lost 6 bases. This CDR3 region has 16 residues. The CDR3 here is CASSFPDRQGLNEQFF. The CDR3 DNA sequence: TGTGCCAGCAGTTTCCCCGACCGACAGGGCCTCAATGAGCAGTTCTTC.

V usage is TRBV7-3 and J usage is TRBJ2-2; TRBD1 agrees at 9 bases. The CDR3 length is 15 residues. CDR1 is SGHTA, CDR2 FQGTGA, per germline. Trimming at V came to 5 bases and at J to 6 bases, leaving 7 bases not matched to a gene. CDR3 coding DNA: TGTGCCAGCAGCGCCACGGGACAGGGTCCCGGGGAGCTGTTTTTT. This gives the protein CASSATGQGPGELFF.

This rearrangement joins TRBV7-2 to TRBJ2-6; a weak D match, TRBD1 (5 bases). Per germline, CDR1 SGHTA and CDR2 FQGNSA. V was clipped by 5 bases and J by 0 bases, with 20 bases between them. The CDR3 runs 19 residues. CDR3 nucleotides: TGTGCCAGCAGCCCCTCCAGGGTCAGTTTGAGCTCTGGGGCCAACGTCCTGACTTTC. Translating it yields CASSPSRVSLSSGANVLTF.

The chain carries TRBV6-5 and TRBJ2-1; 11 bases line up with TRBD1. J gave up 5 bases and V 2 bases, and 5 bases lay outside the gene matches. The CDR3 runs 16 residues. Germline V gene sequence: CDR1 MNHEY, CDR2 SVGAGI. The CDR3 sequence is CASSYAGQGANNEQFF. Written as DNA, the CDR3 is TGTGCCAGCAGTTACGCCGGACAGGGGGCTAACAATGAGCAGTTCTTC.

The chain is built from TRBV5-5 and TRBJ2-3; TRBD2 matches 7 bases. Germline CDR1 SGHKS, CDR2 YYEKEE (reference sequence). Trimming took 2 bases from V and 2 from J; bases not matched to a gene: 5. The CDR3 length is 15 residues. CDR3 nucleotides: TGTGCCAGCAGCTTCTTGGCGGGGGACACAGATACGCAGTATTTT. It encodes CASSFLAGDTDTQYF.

The genes are TRBV7-2 and TRBJ2-3, with D possibly being TRBD1 (6 bases). The length of the CDR3 is 16 residues. CDR1 and CDR2 from the germline V gene are SGHTA and FQGNSA. V lost 2 bases to trimming and J lost 0 bases, with 12 bases between them. As DNA, the CDR3 is TGTGCCAGCAGCTTAATAGGGGACACGAGCACAGATACGCAGTATTTT. This encodes CASSLIGDTSTDTQYF.